These T cell receptor beta chains were read from a single sample in a study of cytotoxic CD8 clonotypes in ibrutinib-treated CLL. Assay: immunoSEQ multiplex PCR; the TCRdb copy retains only in-frame clones and omits some. The data hold 150,000 to 250,000 clones, with roughly 72% observed a single time. The sequencing here drew on PBMCs, taken after 24 months of ibrutinib treatment. These receptors were taken from a human donor with chronic lymphocytic leukemia. CDR3s include the opening cysteine and the closing phenylalanine or tryptophan. A D gene is named only where the DNA matches it firmly. Only some rows state a clone size, as once, few, many or a class for expanded clones.

J gene: TRBJ1-1; D gene: TRBD1; V gene: TRBV5-4; clone size: few; CDR3 protein: CASSLEGGHAEAFF; CDR3 DNA: TGTGCCAGCAGCTTGGAAGGGGGCCACGCTGAAGCTTTCTTT
J gene: TRBJ2-1; D gene: TRBD2; V gene: TRBV27; clone size: NA; CDR3 protein: CASSLLGLASEQFF; CDR3 DNA: TGTGCCAGCAGTTTATTGGGACTAGCGAGCGAGCAGTTCTTC
J gene: TRBJ2-3; D gene: TRBD2; V gene: TRBV7-6; clone size: NA; CDR3 protein: CASSPGLASDTQYF; CDR3 DNA: TGTGCCAGCAGCCCGGGACTAGCATCAGATACGCAGTATTTT
J gene: TRBJ2-3; D gene: NA; V gene: TRBV7-9; clone size: NA; CDR3 protein: CASSLGGGDRDFTQYF; CDR3 DNA: TGTGCCAGCAGCTTAGGGGGCGGAGATAGAGACTTCACGCAGTATTTT
J gene: TRBJ2-3; D gene: TRBD2; V gene: TRBV5-6; clone size: NA; CDR3 protein: CASSLGLAGYTQYF; CDR3 DNA: TGTGCCAGCAGCTTGGGGCTAGCGGGATATACGCAGTATTTT
J gene: TRBJ2-1; D gene: TRBD1; V gene: TRBV7-9; clone size: NA; CDR3 protein: CASSLLGQEYNEQFF; CDR3 DNA: TGTGCCAGCAGCTTATTGGGACAGGAATACAATGAGCAGTTCTTC
J gene: TRBJ2-7; D gene: NA; V gene: TRBV19; clone size: NA; CDR3 protein: CASRSPDSHEQYF; CDR3 DNA: TGTGCCAGTAGATCCCCGGACAGTCACGAGCAGTACTTC
J gene: TRBJ2-1; D gene: TRBD2; V gene: TRBV2; clone size: NA; CDR3 protein: CASNNIAGKLYNEQFF; CDR3 DNA: TGTGCCAGCAACAATATAGCGGGTAAGCTCTACAATGAGCAGTTCTTC
J gene: TRBJ2-7; D gene: NA; V gene: TRBV28; clone size: NA; CDR3 protein: CASSFITGLNEQYF; CDR3 DNA: TGTGCCAGCAGTTTCATCACAGGGTTAAACGAGCAGTACTTC
J gene: TRBJ2-3; D gene: NA; V gene: TRBV5-6; clone size: NA; CDR3 protein: CASSPTTRGFTDTQYF; CDR3 DNA: TGTGCCAGCAGCCCAACGACTAGGGGGTTCACAGATACGCAGTATTTT
J gene: TRBJ2-7; D gene: NA; V gene: TRBV10-1; clone size: NA; CDR3 protein: CASRGIYEQYF; CDR3 DNA: TGCGCCAGCAGGGGGATCTACGAGCAGTACTTC
J gene: TRBJ2-4; D gene: NA; V gene: TRBV18; clone size: NA; CDR3 protein: CASSPGTVSKNIQYF; CDR3 DNA: TGTGCCAGCTCACCAGGAACCGTGTCCAAAAACATTCAGTACTTC
J gene: TRBJ1-1; D gene: NA; V gene: TRBV5-3; clone size: once; CDR3 protein: CARSLNTGLGGNTEAFF; CDR3 DNA: TGTGCCAGAAGCTTGAATACAGGGTTGGGAGGGAACACTGAAGCTTTCTTT
J gene: TRBJ2-1; D gene: NA; V gene: TRBV14; clone size: NA; CDR3 protein: CASSPTSSSYNEQFF; CDR3 DNA: TGTGCCAGCAGTCCGACATCTAGCTCCTACAATGAGCAGTTCTTC
J gene: TRBJ1-2; D gene: NA; V gene: TRBV6-5; clone size: NA; CDR3 protein: CASSSGFLSYGYTF; CDR3 DNA: TGTGCCAGCAGTTCAGGGTTCCTATCCTATGGCTACACCTTC
J gene: TRBJ2-2; D gene: TRBD2; V gene: TRBV14; clone size: few; CDR3 protein: CASSRNLAGVTGELFF; CDR3 DNA: TGTGCCAGCAGCCGCAACCTAGCGGGAGTTACCGGGGAGCTGTTTTTT
J gene: TRBJ2-5; D gene: TRBD2; V gene: TRBV7-2; clone size: NA; CDR3 protein: CASSRLAQETQYF; CDR3 DNA: TGTGCCAGCAGCAGACTAGCGCAAGAGACCCAGTACTTC
J gene: TRBJ1-1; D gene: TRBD1; V gene: TRBV2; clone size: NA; CDR3 protein: CASTSTRRTGEAFF; CDR3 DNA: TGTGCCAGCACCTCTACCCGGCGGACAGGCGAAGCTTTCTTT
J gene: TRBJ1-2; D gene: NA; V gene: TRBV7-8; clone size: NA; CDR3 protein: CASSLTRTLINYGYTF; CDR3 DNA: TGTGCCAGCAGCTTAACAAGGACTTTAATCAACTATGGCTACACCTTC
J gene: TRBJ1-5; D gene: TRBD1; V gene: TRBV6-1; clone size: few; CDR3 protein: CAGGQVSNQPQHF; CDR3 DNA: TGTGCCGGAGGACAGGTTAGCAATCAGCCCCAGCATTTT
J gene: TRBJ1-5; D gene: NA; V gene: TRBV28; clone size: NA; CDR3 protein: CASSDTRLVQPQHF; CDR3 DNA: TGTGCCAGCAGTGACACGAGACTCGTCCAGCCCCAGCATTTT
J gene: TRBJ2-1; D gene: TRBD1; V gene: TRBV29-1; clone size: NA; CDR3 protein: CSAAYLGGVYNEQFF; CDR3 DNA: TGCAGCGCCGCGTATCTAGGGGGCGTCTACAATGAGCAGTTCTTC
J gene: TRBJ2-7; D gene: TRBD1; V gene: TRBV28; clone size: NA; CDR3 protein: CASSDLRDSIF; CDR3 DNA: TGTGCCAGCAGTGACCTCCGGGACAGTATCTTC
J gene: TRBJ2-2; D gene: NA; V gene: TRBV9; clone size: once; CDR3 protein: CASSVVASPGELFF; CDR3 DNA: TGTGCCAGCAGCGTAGTGGCCTCTCCCGGGGAGCTGTTTTTT